The rows below give T cell receptor beta chains drawn from one sample of a study of shared clonotypes between healthy human individuals. Assay used: immunoSEQ multiplex PCR; TCRdb lists only in-frame clones, some missing. The sample records millions of clones, just over 90% being singletons. The sample consisted of naive CD8+ T cells from PBMCs. The receptors shown here come from a man between 18 and 29 years old in good health. Some clones in this sample may be carry-over from other donors' samples. Both conserved end residues are part of each CDR3. Fields, in order: CDR3 DNA, CDR3 protein, D gene, V gene, J gene, clone size, CDR3 length. A D gene is named only where the DNA matches it firmly. Clone sizes are given selectively: once, few, many, or a class where the clone is expanded.

CDR3nt: TGTGCCATCAGTGAGTCTGGGTCACTTACCTACAATGAGCAGTTCTTC
CDR3aa: CAISESGSLTYNEQFF
d_gene: .
v_gene: TRBV10-3
j_gene: TRBJ2-1
abundance: .
len: 16

CDR3nt: TGTGCCAGCAGCACTGGGACAGGGACCTACAATGAGCAGTTCTTC
CDR3aa: CASSTGTGTYNEQFF
d_gene: TRBD1
v_gene: TRBV27
j_gene: TRBJ2-1
abundance: .
len: 15

CDR3nt: TGTGCCAGCAGTTATTTGGGGGAAGGGGTGAACACTGAAGCTTTCTTT
CDR3aa: CASSYLGEGVNTEAFF
d_gene: .
v_gene: TRBV28
j_gene: TRBJ1-1
abundance: .
len: 16

CDR3nt: TGTGCCAGCAGTTTGGGCATATCAACCGGGGAGCTGTTTTTT
CDR3aa: CASSLGISTGELFF
d_gene: .
v_gene: TRBV27
j_gene: TRBJ2-2
abundance: .
len: 14

CDR3nt: TGTGCCAGCAGTTTTGGGGGGATCAATCAGCCCCAGCATTTT
CDR3aa: CASSFGGINQPQHF
d_gene: .
v_gene: TRBV27
j_gene: TRBJ1-5
abundance: .
len: 14

CDR3nt: TGTGCCAGCTGGGTAGGTTATGGCTACACCTTC
CDR3aa: CASWVGYGYTF
d_gene: .
v_gene: TRBV6-1
j_gene: TRBJ1-2
abundance: .
len: 11

CDR3nt: TGTGCCAGCAGCTCCGATGCCGGAATAGTGGACCTCTACAATGAGCAGTTCTTC
CDR3aa: CASSSDAGIVDLYNEQFF
d_gene: .
v_gene: TRBV7-9
j_gene: TRBJ2-1
abundance: .
len: 18

CDR3nt: TGTGCCAGCAGCTTAGGACCGATAGCTTACGAGCAGTACTTC
CDR3aa: CASSLGPIAYEQYF
d_gene: .
v_gene: TRBV13
j_gene: TRBJ2-7
abundance: once
len: 14

CDR3nt: TGTGCCTGGACCCCGCTCAGTCGAGCCTTCTTT
CDR3aa: CAWTPLSRAFF
d_gene: .
v_gene: TRBV30
j_gene: TRBJ1-1
abundance: few
len: 11

CDR3nt: TGTGCCAGCAGCATAAATGGCGGAGGTTACAATGGCTACACCTTC
CDR3aa: CASSINGGGYNGYTF
d_gene: .
v_gene: TRBV9
j_gene: TRBJ1-2
abundance: .
len: 15

CDR3nt: TGTGCCTGGGACAGGGAGAACGAGCAGTACTTC
CDR3aa: CAWDRENEQYF
d_gene: TRBD1
v_gene: TRBV30
j_gene: TRBJ2-7
abundance: .
len: 11

CDR3nt: TGTGCCAGCAGCTCAGGGGGTCGGACTAATGAAAAACTGTTTTTT
CDR3aa: CASSSGGRTNEKLFF
d_gene: TRBD1
v_gene: TRBV5-8
j_gene: TRBJ1-4
abundance: .
len: 15

CDR3nt: TGTGCCAGCAGCCCCCTTTCACAGGGCCAGAGATATTTT
CDR3aa: CASSPLSQGQRYF
d_gene: .
v_gene: TRBV14
j_gene: TRBJ1-3
abundance: .
len: 13

CDR3nt: TGTGCCAGCAGCGTAGACGGAGGGCGTCAGCCCCAGCATTTT
CDR3aa: CASSVDGGRQPQHF
d_gene: .
v_gene: TRBV9
j_gene: TRBJ1-5
abundance: .
len: 14

CDR3nt: TGTGCAAGTCGCTTAGCGCACAGGGGGCAAGAGACCCAGTACTTC
CDR3aa: CASRLAHRGQETQYF
d_gene: .
v_gene: TRBV12-2
j_gene: TRBJ2-5
abundance: .
len: 15

CDR3nt: TGTGCCAGCAGCTCCGGGACAGGCGCTTTAGATACGCAGTATTTT
CDR3aa: CASSSGTGALDTQYF
d_gene: TRBD1
v_gene: TRBV5-4
j_gene: TRBJ2-3
abundance: once
len: 15

CDR3nt: TGTGCCAGCAGCTTACTCGGGGAGCCGACAATTGGGCAGTTCTTC
CDR3aa: CASSLLGEPTIGQFF
d_gene: .
v_gene: TRBV7-9
j_gene: TRBJ2-1
abundance: .
len: 15

CDR3nt: TGTGCCAGCAGTACTGGACTAGCGGGTTCCTACGAGCAGTACTTC
CDR3aa: CASSTGLAGSYEQYF
d_gene: TRBD2
v_gene: TRBV27
j_gene: TRBJ2-7
abundance: .
len: 15

CDR3nt: TGTGCCAGCAGCGAGTATGGACTAGCGGGACCGAACGAGCAGTACTTC
CDR3aa: CASSEYGLAGPNEQYF
d_gene: TRBD2
v_gene: TRBV9
j_gene: TRBJ2-7
abundance: .
len: 16

CDR3nt: TGCGCCAGCAGCCAAGTGTTCAGTCCAGAGCAGTACTTC
CDR3aa: CASSQVFSPEQYF
d_gene: .
v_gene: TRBV4-1
j_gene: TRBJ2-7
abundance: once
len: 13

CDR3nt: TGTGCCAGCAGCCTAGCTAGCGCCGAGCAGTACTTC
CDR3aa: CASSLASAEQYF
d_gene: .
v_gene: TRBV5-6
j_gene: TRBJ2-7
abundance: .
len: 12

CDR3nt: TGTGCCGCTAGAGCGGGAGCGAACACCGGGGAGCTGTTTTTT
CDR3aa: CAARAGANTGELFF
d_gene: TRBD2
v_gene: TRBV9
j_gene: TRBJ2-2
abundance: .
len: 14

CDR3nt: TGCAGCGTTGAAGCCTACGGGACCCCGTTCTTC
CDR3aa: CSVEAYGTPFF
d_gene: .
v_gene: TRBV29-1
j_gene: TRBJ2-1
abundance: .
len: 11

CDR3nt: TGTGCCAGCAGCTTATTGGACAGGGGAACCGGGGAGCTGTTTTTT
CDR3aa: CASSLLDRGTGELFF
d_gene: TRBD1
v_gene: TRBV13
j_gene: TRBJ2-2
abundance: .
len: 15

CDR3nt: TGCGCCAGCAGTGTATCAGGGTTGGCCTGGGAGCTGTTTTTT
CDR3aa: CASSVSGLAWELFF
d_gene: .
v_gene: TRBV5-1
j_gene: TRBJ2-2
abundance: .
len: 14

CDR3nt: TGCGCCAGCAGCTGGGGCCGAACCGGAACAAACACCGGGGAGCTGTTTTTT
CDR3aa: CASSWGRTGTNTGELFF
d_gene: .
v_gene: TRBV5-1
j_gene: TRBJ2-2
abundance: .
len: 17

CDR3nt: TGTGCCAGCAGTGAAGCAACGGGGCCTAGCACAGATACGCAGTATTTT
CDR3aa: CASSEATGPSTDTQYF
d_gene: .
v_gene: TRBV6-1
j_gene: TRBJ2-3
abundance: .
len: 16

CDR3nt: TGTGCCAGCAGCTCCCGACAGGGGGCGTTCACAGATACGCAGTATTTT
CDR3aa: CASSSRQGAFTDTQYF
d_gene: TRBD1
v_gene: TRBV9
j_gene: TRBJ2-3
abundance: .
len: 16

CDR3nt: TGCGCCAGCAGCTGGCCCGGGAGAAACAATGAGCAGTTCTTC
CDR3aa: CASSWPGRNNEQFF
d_gene: .
v_gene: TRBV5-1
j_gene: TRBJ2-1
abundance: .
len: 14

CDR3nt: TGCAGCGTTGATAGCCGCGGGACAGGGAAATGTTACGGCTACACCTTC
CDR3aa: CSVDSRGTGKCYGYTF
d_gene: TRBD1
v_gene: TRBV29-1
j_gene: TRBJ1-2
abundance: .
len: 16

CDR3nt: TGCGCCAGCAGTGAAGGAGGGAGCTCCTACAATGAGCAGTTCTTC
CDR3aa: CASSEGGSSYNEQFF
d_gene: .
v_gene: TRBV10-1
j_gene: TRBJ2-1
abundance: .
len: 15